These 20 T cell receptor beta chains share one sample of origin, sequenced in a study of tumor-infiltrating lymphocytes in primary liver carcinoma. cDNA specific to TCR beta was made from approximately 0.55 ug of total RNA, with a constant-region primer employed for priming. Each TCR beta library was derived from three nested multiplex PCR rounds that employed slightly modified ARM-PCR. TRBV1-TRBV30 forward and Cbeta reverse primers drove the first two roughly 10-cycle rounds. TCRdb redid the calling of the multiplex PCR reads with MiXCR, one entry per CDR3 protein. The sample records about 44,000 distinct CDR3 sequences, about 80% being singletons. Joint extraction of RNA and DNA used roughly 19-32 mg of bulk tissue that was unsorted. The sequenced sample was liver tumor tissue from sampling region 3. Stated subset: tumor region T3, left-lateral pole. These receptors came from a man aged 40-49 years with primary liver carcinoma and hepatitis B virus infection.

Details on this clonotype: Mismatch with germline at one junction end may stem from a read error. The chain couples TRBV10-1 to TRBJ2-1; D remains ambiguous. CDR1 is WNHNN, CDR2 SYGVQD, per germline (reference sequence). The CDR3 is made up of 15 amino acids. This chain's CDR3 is CASSESVYPLDEHFF. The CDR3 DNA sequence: TGCGCCAGCAGTGAGTCGGTTTATCCCCTCGATGAGCATTTCTTC.

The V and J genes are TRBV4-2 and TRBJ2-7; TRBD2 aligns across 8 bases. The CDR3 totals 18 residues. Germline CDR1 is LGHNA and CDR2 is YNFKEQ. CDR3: CFSSQEVASGSVPYEQYF. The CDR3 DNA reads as TGTTTCAGCAGCCAAGAGGTCGCGAGCGGGAGTGTACCCTACGAGCAGTACTTC.

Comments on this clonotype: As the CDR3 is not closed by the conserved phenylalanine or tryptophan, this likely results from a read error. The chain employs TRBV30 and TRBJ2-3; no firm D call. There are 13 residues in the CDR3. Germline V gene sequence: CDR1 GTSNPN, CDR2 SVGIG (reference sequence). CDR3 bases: TGTGCCCGGAGTTCAGCAATAGACGGTACACAGTATCTT. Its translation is CARSSAIDGTQYL.

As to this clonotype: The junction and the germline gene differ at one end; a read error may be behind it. The CDR3: CSVPRGTSGELFF. In DNA, the CDR3 is TGCAGCGTGCCACGGGGGACCTCCGGGGAGCTGTTCTTT. This rearrangement joins TRBV29-1 to TRBJ2-2; a possible D gene is TRBD2 (6 bases). The CDR3 extends over 13 amino acids. Germline assignment: CDR1 SQVTM and CDR2 ANQGSEA.

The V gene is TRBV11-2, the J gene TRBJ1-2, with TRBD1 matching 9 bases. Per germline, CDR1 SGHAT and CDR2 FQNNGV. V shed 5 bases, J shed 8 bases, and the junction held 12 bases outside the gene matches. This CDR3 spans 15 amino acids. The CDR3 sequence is CASSPVGTGFSGYTF. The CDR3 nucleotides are TGTGCCAGCAGCCCCGTCGGGACAGGGTTTAGCGGCTACACCTTC. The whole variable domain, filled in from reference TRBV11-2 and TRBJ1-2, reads EAGVAQSPRYKIIEKRQSVAFWCNPISGHATLYWYQQILGQGPKLLIQFQNNGVVDDSQLPKDRFSAERLKGVDSTLKIQPAKLEDSAVYLCASSPVGTGFSGYTFGSGTRLTVV.

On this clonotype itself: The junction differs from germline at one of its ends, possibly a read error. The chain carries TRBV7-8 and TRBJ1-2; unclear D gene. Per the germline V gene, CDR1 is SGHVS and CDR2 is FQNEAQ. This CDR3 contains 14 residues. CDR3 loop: CANSLGRIGNGYTF. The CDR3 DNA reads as TGTGCCAACAGCTTAGGGAGGATAGGGAATGGCTACACCTTC.

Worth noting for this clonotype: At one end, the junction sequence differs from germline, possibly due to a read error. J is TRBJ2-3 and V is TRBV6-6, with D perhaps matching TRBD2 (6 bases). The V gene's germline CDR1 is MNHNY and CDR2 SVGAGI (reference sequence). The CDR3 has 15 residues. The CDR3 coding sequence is TGCGCCAGCAGTTTGGGGGGATTTGGCATAGATACGCAGTATTTT. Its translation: CASSLGGFGIDTQYF.

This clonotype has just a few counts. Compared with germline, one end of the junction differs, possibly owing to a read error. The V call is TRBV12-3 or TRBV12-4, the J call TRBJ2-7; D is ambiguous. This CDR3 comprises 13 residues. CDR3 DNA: TGTGCCTGCAGTTCCCTTGGATTAGGCGAGCAGTACTTC. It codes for CACSSLGLGEQYF.

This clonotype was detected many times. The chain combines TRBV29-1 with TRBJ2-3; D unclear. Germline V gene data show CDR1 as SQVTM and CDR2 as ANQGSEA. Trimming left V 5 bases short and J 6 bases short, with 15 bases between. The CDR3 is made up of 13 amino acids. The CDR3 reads CSVTDSTQDTQYF. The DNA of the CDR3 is TGCAGCGTTACAGACTCTACACAGGATACGCAGTATTTT.

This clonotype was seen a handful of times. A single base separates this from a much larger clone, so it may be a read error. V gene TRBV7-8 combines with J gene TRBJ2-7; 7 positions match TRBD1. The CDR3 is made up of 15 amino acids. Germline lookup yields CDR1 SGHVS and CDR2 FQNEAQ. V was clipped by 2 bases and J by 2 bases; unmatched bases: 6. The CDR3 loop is CASSLILGGPYEQYF. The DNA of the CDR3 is TGTGCCAGCAGCTTAATCTTAGGGGGCCCCTACGAGCAGTACTTC.

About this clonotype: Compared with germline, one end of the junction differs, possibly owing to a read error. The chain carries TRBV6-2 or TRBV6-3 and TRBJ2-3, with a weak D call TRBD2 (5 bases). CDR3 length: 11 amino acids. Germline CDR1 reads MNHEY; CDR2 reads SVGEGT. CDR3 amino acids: CTSSYSRAHYF. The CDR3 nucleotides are TGTACCAGCAGTTACTCGAGGGCGCACTATTTT.

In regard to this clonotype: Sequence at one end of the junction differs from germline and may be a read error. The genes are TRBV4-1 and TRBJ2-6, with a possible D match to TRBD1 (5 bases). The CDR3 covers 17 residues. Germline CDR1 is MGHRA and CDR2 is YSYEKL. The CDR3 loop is CASSQCPGATGANVPTF. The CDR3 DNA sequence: TGCGCCAGCAGCCAATGTCCAGGAGCCACTGGGGCCAATGTCCCGACTTTC.

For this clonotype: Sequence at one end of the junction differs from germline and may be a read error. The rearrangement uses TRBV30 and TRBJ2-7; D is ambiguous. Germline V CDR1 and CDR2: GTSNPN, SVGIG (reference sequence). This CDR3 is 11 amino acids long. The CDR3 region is CVWRSAYERYF. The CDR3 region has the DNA TGTGTCTGGCGATCCGCCTACGAGCGGTACTTC. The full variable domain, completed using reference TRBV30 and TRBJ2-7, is SQTIHQWPATLVQPVGSPLSLECTVEGTSNPNLYWYRQAAGRGLQLLFYSVGIGQISSEVPQNLSASRPQDRQFILSSKKLLLSDSGFYLCVWRSAYERYFGPGTRLTVT.

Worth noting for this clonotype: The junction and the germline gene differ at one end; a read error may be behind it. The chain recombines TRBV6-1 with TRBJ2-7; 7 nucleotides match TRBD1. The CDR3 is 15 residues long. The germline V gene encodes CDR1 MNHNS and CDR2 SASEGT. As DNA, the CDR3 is TGTGCCGGCAGTGAAGCCCCTGGACAGGACTACGAGCAGTACTTC. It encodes CAGSEAPGQDYEQYF.

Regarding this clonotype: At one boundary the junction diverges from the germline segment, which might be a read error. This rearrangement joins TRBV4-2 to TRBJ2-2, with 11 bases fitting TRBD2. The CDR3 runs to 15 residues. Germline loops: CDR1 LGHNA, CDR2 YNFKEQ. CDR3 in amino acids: CASRQETSGSRELFF. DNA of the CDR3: TGTGCCAGCAGACAAGAAACTAGCGGGAGTAGGGAGCTGTTTTTC.

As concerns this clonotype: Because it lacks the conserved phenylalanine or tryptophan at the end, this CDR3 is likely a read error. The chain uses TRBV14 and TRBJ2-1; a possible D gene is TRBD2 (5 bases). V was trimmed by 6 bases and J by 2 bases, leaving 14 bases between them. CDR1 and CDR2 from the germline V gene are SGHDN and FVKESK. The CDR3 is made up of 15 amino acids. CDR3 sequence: CASSAVVGAYNEQFI. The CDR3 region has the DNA TGTGCCAGCAGTGCCGTAGTGGGAGCCTACAATGAGCAGTTCATC.

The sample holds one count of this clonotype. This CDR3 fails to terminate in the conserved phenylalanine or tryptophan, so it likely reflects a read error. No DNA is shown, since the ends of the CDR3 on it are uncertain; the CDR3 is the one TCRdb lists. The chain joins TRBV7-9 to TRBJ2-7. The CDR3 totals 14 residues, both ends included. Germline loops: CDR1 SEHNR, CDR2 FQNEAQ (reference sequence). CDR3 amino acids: CASSLAGPAYEQYL.

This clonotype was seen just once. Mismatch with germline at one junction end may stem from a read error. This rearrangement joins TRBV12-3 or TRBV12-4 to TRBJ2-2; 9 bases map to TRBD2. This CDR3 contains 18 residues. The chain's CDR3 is CASSLDRPLGLATRELFF. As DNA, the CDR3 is TGTGCTAGCAGTTTAGATCGTCCTTTGGGACTAGCCACCAGGGAGCTGTTTTTT.

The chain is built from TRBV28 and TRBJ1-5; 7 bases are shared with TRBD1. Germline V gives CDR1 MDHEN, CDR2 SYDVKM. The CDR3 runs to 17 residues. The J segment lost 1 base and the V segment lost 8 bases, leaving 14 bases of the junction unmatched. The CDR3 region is CASRVTRGLGSNQPQHF. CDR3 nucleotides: TGTGCCAGCCGCGTTACAAGGGGGCTAGGAAGCAATCAGCCCCAGCATTTT.

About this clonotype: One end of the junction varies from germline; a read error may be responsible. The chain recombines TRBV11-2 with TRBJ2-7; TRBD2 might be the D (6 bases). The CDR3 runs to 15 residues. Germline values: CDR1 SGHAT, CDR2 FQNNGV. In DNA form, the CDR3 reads TGTGCTAGCAGCATAGCGGAGGACCATGAGTACGAGCATTACTTC. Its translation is CASSIAEDHEYEHYF.